This T cell receptor (beta chain) was obtained from a study of response to subunit inactivated influenza vaccine. Study outcomes and limitations: After each seasonal influenza vaccination, few new T cells are recruited, the authors suggested.

This clonotype was seen at least ten times. Its antigen is currently unknown. Germline CDR1 SGHAT, CDR2 FQNNGV. Trimming pared 5 bases from V and 3 bases from J, leaving 10 bases between. The length of the CDR3 is 13 residues. TCRdb re-called the RT-PCR reads with MiXCR, one entry per CDR3 protein. The sample shows some 300,000 distinct CDR3 sequences, about 20% of them seen only once. This receptor was identified in a man in his fifties or sixties who received an inactivated influenza vaccine. The rearrangement uses TRBV11-2 and TRBJ1-1; D possibly corresponds to TRBD1 (6 bases). The sample in question was PBMCs from blood, obtained 21 months after vaccination. In nucleotides, the CDR3 is TGTGCCAGCAGCCTACAGGGATACACTGAAGCTTTCTTT. Translated: CASSLQGYTEAFF.